This entry lists 28 T cell receptor beta chains sequenced from one sample in a study of blood T cell repertoires in COVID-19. The assay was immunoSEQ multiplex PCR, and TCRdb's table has in-frame clones only and misses some. The table records approximately 360,000 clones, about four fifths of them present only once. The source material was PBMCs or T cells enriched from blood (not recorded which). The receptor set was obtained from a woman aged 45 to 65 who had recovered from COVID-19.

This rearrangement joins TRBV5-1 to TRBJ2-1; 8 bases line up with TRBD1. Germline values: CDR1 SGHRS, CDR2 YFSETQ. The V and J ends lost 0 bases and 8 bases, in that order; junction bases with no gene match: 13. The length of the CDR3 is 17 residues. CDR3 bases: TGCGCCAGCAGCTTGGGACCTGGACAGGGCTCCCACGATGAGCAGTTCTTC. Amino acids: CASSLGPGQGSHDEQFF.

The rearrangement uses TRBV19 and TRBJ2-4, with D tentatively TRBD2 (5 bases). The ends were cut back, 2 bases at V and 0 bases at J, with 11 bases in the middle. Germline V gives CDR1 LNHDA, CDR2 SQIVND (reference sequence). The CDR3 has 16 residues. CDR3 region: CASSITRELAKNIQYF. CDR3 sequence (DNA): TGTGCCAGTAGTATAACTCGGGAACTAGCCAAAAACATTCAGTACTTC.

This clone has only a few counts. V usage is TRBV19 and J usage is TRBJ1-1, with 8 bases aligning to TRBD1. CDR3 length: 15 residues. The trim removed 4 bases at V and 1 base at J, leaving 5 bases unmatched. The germline V gene encodes CDR1 LNHDA and CDR2 SQIVND (reference sequence). CDR3 protein: CASSKQQGENTEAFF. The DNA of the CDR3 is TGTGCCAGTAGTAAACAACAGGGGGAGAACACTGAAGCTTTCTTT.

CDR3 amino acids: CASSSTGGHHGYTF. The CDR3 DNA is TGTGCCAGCAGTAGCACAGGGGGCCACCATGGCTACACCTTC. The J gene is TRBJ1-2, the V gene TRBV7-9; 9 nucleotides agree with TRBD1. CDR1 SEHNR and CDR2 FQNEAQ come from the germline V gene (reference sequence). Losses at the gene ends were 6 bases for V and 6 bases for J; bases not matched to a gene: 8. The CDR3 runs to 14 residues.

The chain links TRBV28 to TRBJ2-1; 8 nucleotides align to TRBD2. Trimming cost V 2 bases and J 2 bases; bases outside gene matches: 5. CDR1 is MDHEN and CDR2 is SYDVKM in the germline V gene. This CDR3 comprises 16 residues. CDR3 amino acids: CASSLIAGFTYNEQFF. Here the CDR3 DNA reads TGTGCCAGCAGTTTAATAGCGGGGTTTACCTACAATGAGCAGTTCTTC.

This sequence joins TRBV7-2 and TRBJ2-1, with D maybe TRBD2 (6 bases). Germline V gives CDR1 SGHTA, CDR2 FQGNSA. V dropped 5 bases and J dropped 0 bases, with 17 bases sitting between them. The CDR3 extends over 17 amino acids. The CDR3 DNA is TGTGCCAGCAGCCCCCCGCCCGGGAGAGGCTCCTACAATGAGCAGTTCTTC. This encodes CASSPPPGRGSYNEQFF. The entire variable domain, with the rest obtained from reference TRBV7-2 and TRBJ2-1, is as follows: GAGVSQSPSNKVTEKGKDVELRCDPISGHTALYWYRQSLGQGLEFLIYFQGNSAPDKSGLPSDRFSAERTGGSVSTLTIQRTQQEDSAVYLCASSPPPGRGSYNEQFFGPGTRLTVL.

J is TRBJ1-2 and V is TRBV2, with TRBD1 identical over 7 bases. Trimming cost V 6 bases and J 7 bases; bases outside gene matches: 11. CDR1 SNHLY and CDR2 FYNNEI come from the germline V gene. The CDR3 length is 14 residues. This chain's CDR3 is CASSAVEGATGYTF. In DNA, the CDR3 is TGTGCCAGCAGCGCGGTAGAGGGGGCTACTGGCTACACCTTC.

This clone was observed a single time. The genes are TRBV4-2 and TRBJ2-3, with D uncertain. The CDR3 spans 13 residues. V was cut by 0 bases and J by 3 bases, with 4 bases left in between. Germline loops: CDR1 LGHNA, CDR2 YNFKEQ. The CDR3 nucleotides are TGTGCCAGCAGCCAAGACCCGACAGATACGCAGTATTTT. This encodes CASSQDPTDTQYF.

V and J are TRBV10-2 and TRBJ1-6, with no clear D. Germline CDR1 reads WSHSY; CDR2 reads SAAADI. The CDR3 loop spans 13 amino acids. Trimming took off 3 bases at V and 13 bases at J, with 13 bases between the two ends. The CDR3: CASSERGDWPLHF. In DNA form, the CDR3 reads TGCGCCAGCAGTGAACGGGGAGACTGGCCCCTCCACTTT.

The J gene is TRBJ2-1, the V gene TRBV4-2; the D gene is possibly TRBD2 (5 bases). In germline, CDR1 is LGHNA, CDR2 YNFKEQ. The CDR3 is made up of 17 amino acids. Trimming took off 0 bases at V and 4 bases at J, with 16 bases between the two ends. CDR3 amino acids: CASSQDRLADTYNEQFF. DNA of the CDR3: TGTGCCAGCAGCCAAGATCGGCTAGCAGATACTTACAATGAGCAGTTCTTC.

The chain links TRBV7-2 to TRBJ1-5; 8 nucleotides agree with TRBD1. Germline loops: CDR1 SGHTA, CDR2 FQGNSA. The CDR3 length is 15 residues. Trimming cost V 4 bases and J 3 bases; bases outside gene matches: 5. The CDR3 spells CASSSRTGINQPQHF. The CDR3 region has the DNA TGTGCCAGCAGCTCAAGGACAGGGATCAATCAGCCCCAGCATTTT.

CDR3 residues: CASSDGQGASYEQYF. The DNA of the CDR3 is TGTGCCAGCAGCGACGGACAGGGGGCTTCCTACGAGCAGTACTTC. This chain joins TRBV7-9 and TRBJ2-7; 11 bases map to TRBD1. The CDR3 extends over 15 amino acids. J gave up 1 base and V 5 bases, and 4 bases lay outside the gene matches. The germline V gene has CDR1 SEHNR and CDR2 FQNEAQ (reference sequence).

As concerns this clone: The same CDR3 can be traced to other DNA sequences in this sample. The chain employs TRBV5-1 and TRBJ2-2; D is unresolved. There are 14 residues in the CDR3. V shed 0 bases and J shed 1 base, with 4 bases lying between them. The germline CDR1 and CDR2 sequences are SGHRS and YFSETQ. The CDR3 here is CASSLGQNTGELFF. In DNA form, the CDR3 reads TGCGCCAGCAGCTTGGGACAGAACACCGGGGAGCTGTTTTTT.

This chain uses TRBV3-1 (or the pseudogene TRBV3-2) with TRBJ2-5; possibly TRBD1 for D (6 bases). The germline CDR1 and CDR2 sequences are LGHDT and YNNKEL (reference sequence). This CDR3 spans 16 amino acids. With 4 bases removed from V and 5 bases from J, the gap between germline ends came to 20 bases. The CDR3 DNA is TGTGCCAGCAGCCGTAGCCCCGGGACACCGGGGGAGACCCAGTACTTC. Residues: CASSRSPGTPGETQYF.

The chain combines TRBV11-3 with TRBJ2-7; TRBD1 agrees at 9 bases. The CDR3 contains 14 residues. Losses at the gene ends were 2 bases for V and 5 bases for J; bases not matched to a gene: 4. CDR1 is SGHNT and CDR2 is YENEEA in the germline V gene. CDR3 in DNA: TGTGCCAGCAGCTTAAGGGGACAGGGCAACGAGCAGTACTTC. It encodes CASSLRGQGNEQYF.

V is TRBV2 and J is TRBJ2-3; D unclear. Germline V gene data show CDR1 as SNHLY and CDR2 as FYNNEI. With 6 bases removed from V and 11 bases from J, the gap between germline ends came to 12 bases. This CDR3 is built from 11 residues. CDR3 nucleotide sequence: TGTGCCAGCAGAGGTGCAGGTGGGCAGTATTTT. Amino acids: CASRGAGGQYF.

This clone was seen a handful of times. The V and J genes are TRBV7-2 and TRBJ2-1, with D possibly matching TRBD1 (6 bases). Germline-derived CDR1 and CDR2 are SGHTA and FQGNSA. The CDR3 extends over 19 amino acids. Deletions cut 6 bases from V and 0 bases from J, with 24 bases between. The CDR3 sequence: CASRDPTGRFGSSYNEQFF. The CDR3 DNA is TGTGCCAGCAGGGACCCGACAGGAAGGTTCGGAAGCTCCTACAATGAGCAGTTCTTC.

This clone came up a few times. The chain carries TRBV6-5 and TRBJ1-3, with D uncertain. Germline CDR1 is MNHEY and CDR2 is SVGAGI. The CDR3 has 11 residues. The V and J ends lost 6 bases and 8 bases respectively, with 8 bases between them. The DNA of the CDR3 is TGTGCCAGCAGATGGGGAGACACCATATATTTT. Its protein is CASRWGDTIYF.

The chain is built from TRBV18 and TRBJ2-1; D call uncertain. Per germline, CDR1 KGHSH and CDR2 LQKENI. Trimming shortened V by 3 bases and J by 3 bases, and 21 bases separated the two germline ends. CDR3 size: 18 residues. As DNA, the CDR3 is TGTGCCAGCTCACCTAAGATTCCGGCAGGTCTCCTCTACAATGAGCAGTTCTTC. As protein: CASSPKIPAGLLYNEQFF.

The rearrangement joins TRBV3-1 (or the pseudogene TRBV3-2) to TRBJ2-3; unclear D gene. Trimming stripped 1 base from V and 6 bases from J, with 14 bases between. The germline gives CDR1 LGHDT, CDR2 YNNKEL (reference sequence). This CDR3 region has 15 residues. In DNA, the CDR3 is TGTGCCAGCAGCCAAGCTGCTGAGGCAACCGATACGCAGTATTTT. Translation gives CASSQAAEATDTQYF.

The rearrangement joins TRBV2 to TRBJ2-1; 16 bases map to TRBD2. This CDR3 comprises 15 residues. The ends lost 8 bases at V and 10 bases at J; junction bases unmatched: 8. Per germline, CDR1 SNHLY and CDR2 FYNNEI. The CDR3 is CASAPGLAGGQEQFF. The CDR3 nucleotides read TGTGCCAGCGCACCGGGACTAGCGGGAGGGCAAGAGCAGTTCTTC.

In DNA, the CDR3 is TGTGCCAGCAGCCCACAGGGTCTTGCCGGGGAGCTGTTTTTT. Amino acid sequence: CASSPQGLAGELFF. The V and J genes are TRBV7-9 and TRBJ2-2, with D possibly matching TRBD1 (6 bases). This CDR3 has 14 residues. Germline loops: CDR1 SEHNR, CDR2 FQNEAQ (reference sequence). Trimming removed 5 bases from V and 6 bases from J, with 13 bases in between.

The chain recombines TRBV6-4 with TRBJ1-2, with TRBD1 matching over 7 bases. Germline-derived CDR1 and CDR2 are MRHNA and SNTAGT. J gave up 7 bases and V 0 bases, and 2 bases lay outside the gene matches. This CDR3 has 13 amino acids. CDR3: CASSDSAGGGYTF. The CDR3 DNA follows: TGTGCCAGCAGTGACTCGGCAGGGGGTGGCTACACCTTC.

A note on this clone: Relative to the germline gene, one junction end is altered; a read error may explain this. The chain recombines TRBV27 with TRBJ2-1, with D possibly TRBD1 on 5 matching bases. Germline loops: CDR1 MNHEY, CDR2 SMNVEV (reference sequence). The length of the CDR3 is 13 residues. The CDR3 sequence is CASGLTAYNEQFF. The CDR3 region has the DNA TGTGCCAGCGGTTTGACAGCCTACAATGAGCAGTTCTTC.

This clone was picked up one time. The rearrangement joins TRBV20-1 to TRBJ2-7; 7 bases line up with TRBD1. CDR1 and CDR2 from the germline V gene are DFQATT and SNEGSKA (reference sequence). CDR3 length equals 11 residues. V lost 5 bases to trimming and J lost 6 bases; unmatched junction nucleotides: 4. This CDR3 is CSAYDRVEQYF. CDR3 DNA: TGCAGTGCTTACGACAGGGTCGAGCAGTACTTC.

The DNA of the CDR3 is TGTGCCAGCAGCCCCGGGAGTCCGTTGACAGATACGCAGTATTTT. It encodes CASSPGSPLTDTQYF. V and J are TRBV11-3 and TRBJ2-3; the D gene is possibly TRBD2 (6 bases). Between the trimmed V and J ends, which lost 5 bases and 3 bases, there was a span of 15 bases. The length of the CDR3 is 15 residues. The germline CDR1 and CDR2 sequences are SGHNT and YENEEA.

The CDR3 DNA reads TGTGCCAGCTCACAGACTAGCGGGAGTAGAGAGACCCAGTACTTC. Translated: CASSQTSGSRETQYF. The V and J genes are TRBV18 and TRBJ2-5, with 12 bases lining up with TRBD2. J lost 4 bases, V lost 4 bases, and 4 bases had no gene match. CDR1 is KGHSH, CDR2 LQKENI, per germline. CDR3 length: 15 amino acids. The whole variable domain, filled in from reference TRBV18 and TRBJ2-5, reads NAGVMQNPRHLVRRRGQEARLRCSPMKGHSHVYWYRQLPEEGLKFMVYLQKENIIDESGMPKERFSAEFPKEGPSILRIQQVVRGDSAAYFCASSQTSGSRETQYFGPGTRLLVL.

The rearrangement uses TRBV29-1 and TRBJ2-1; the match to TRBD2 covers 12 bases. CDR1 is SQVTM, CDR2 ANQGSEA, per germline. V shed 3 bases, J shed 3 bases, and the junction held 9 bases outside the gene matches. CDR3 size: 17 residues. CDR3 DNA: TGCAGCGTTGACCGTCGACTAGCGGGAGTCGACTACAATGAGCAGTTCTTC. Protein: CSVDRRLAGVDYNEQFF.